Each of the 13 T cell receptor beta chains below was sequenced from the same sample in a study of blood T cell repertoires in COVID-19. The protocol was immunoSEQ multiplex PCR, while the TCRdb copy is restricted to in-frame clones and leaves out a portion. The data hold roughly 49,000 clones, with around 80% observed a single time. The sample comprised peripheral blood. Receptors originate from a woman aged 80 or over with acute or convalescent COVID-19.

The chain joins TRBV19 to TRBJ1-2; TRBD1 matches 8 bases. V gave up 0 bases and J gave up 4 bases; unmatched junction bases: 10. Germline assignment: CDR1 LNHDA and CDR2 SQIVND (reference sequence). The CDR3 runs to 17 residues. This CDR3 reads CASSIDRSGQVTYGYTF. The CDR3 region has the DNA TGTGCCAGTAGTATAGACCGTTCGGGACAGGTTACCTATGGCTACACCTTC.

The gene calls are TRBV3-1 (or the pseudogene TRBV3-2) and TRBJ2-3; 10 nucleotides align to TRBD2. CDR1 and CDR2 from the germline V gene are LGHDT and YNNKEL (reference sequence). Trimming cost V 5 bases and J 3 bases; bases outside gene matches: 14. The CDR3 is made up of 18 amino acids. CDR3 nucleotides: TGTGCCAGCAGCTCCCATGGTTGGAGCGGGGGGGCAACAGATACGCAGTATTTT. It is translated as CASSSHGWSGGATDTQYF.

The genes are TRBV7-8 and TRBJ2-3; perhaps TRBD1 as D (6 bases). Germline values: CDR1 SGHVS, CDR2 FQNEAQ. This CDR3 contains 14 residues. With 6 bases removed from V and 6 bases from J, the gap between germline ends came to 16 bases. CDR3 protein: CASRMRTEADTQYF. The CDR3 DNA reads as TGTGCCAGCAGGATGCGGACAGAGGCGGATACGCAGTATTTT.

This chain joins TRBV29-1 and TRBJ2-6; D perhaps matches TRBD2 (5 bases). The V end lost 4 bases, the J end lost 0 bases, and 10 bases lay between the germline ends. Germline V lookup: CDR1 SQVTM, CDR2 ANQGSEA. CDR3 size: 15 residues. CDR3 amino acids: CSVGAAGSGANVLTF. The CDR3 DNA sequence: TGCAGCGTTGGAGCGGCAGGCTCTGGGGCCAACGTCCTGACTTTC.

There are a few counts of this clone. This chain joins TRBV10-3 and TRBJ1-1; 12 bases are a match to TRBD1. The CDR3 totals 15 residues. V lost 6 bases to trimming and J lost 6 bases; unmatched junction nucleotides: 8. Germline V gene sequence: CDR1 ENHRY, CDR2 SYGVKD. The CDR3 loop is CAIRGQGAFSAEAFF. The CDR3 bases are TGTGCCATCAGGGGACAGGGGGCCTTTAGTGCTGAAGCTTTCTTT.

J is TRBJ2-7 and V is TRBV11-2; 8 bases are a match to TRBD2. Germline V gene lookup returns CDR1 SGHAT and CDR2 FQNNGV. The CDR3 covers 16 residues. V was pared by 1 base and J by 4 bases, with 9 bases of the junction left unmatched. The CDR3 DNA follows: TGTGCCAGCAGCTTAGCCGCCGGCGGGGGGAGATACGAGCAGTACTTC. Translating gives CASSLAAGGGRYEQYF.

Here the CDR3 reads CASSRQGEYQPQHF. The CDR3 DNA follows: TGTGCCAGCAGTAGACAGGGGGAATATCAGCCCCAGCATTTT. V usage is TRBV27 and J usage is TRBJ1-5; TRBD1 aligns across 9 bases. With V trimmed by 5 bases and J by 5 bases, 4 bases remained unmatched. The CDR3 consists of 14 residues. CDR1 is MNHEY and CDR2 is SMNVEV in the germline V gene (reference sequence).

This clone came up many times. The chain joins TRBV5-1 to TRBJ1-4; weak D call: TRBD1 (5 bases). Trimming took off 0 bases at V and 4 bases at J, with 13 bases between the two ends. The CDR3 consists of 16 residues. Germline V CDR1 and CDR2: SGHRS, YFSETQ. CDR3 in amino acids: CASSLVGGQLNEKLFF. CDR3 in DNA: TGCGCCAGCAGCTTGGTCGGGGGTCAGCTTAATGAAAAACTGTTTTTT.

The chain has TRBV30 and TRBJ1-5, with D perhaps matching TRBD1 (5 bases). Trimming cost V 0 bases and J 12 bases, with 12 bases left between them. There are 12 residues in the CDR3. CDR1 is GTSNPN, CDR2 SVGIG, per germline (reference sequence). The CDR3 sequence is CAWSVRGDHQHF. In DNA, the CDR3 is TGTGCCTGGAGTGTACGGGGGGACCACCAGCATTTT.

The chain carries TRBV5-1 and TRBJ2-7; D is uncertain. The CDR3 extends over 13 amino acids. CDR1 and CDR2 from the germline V gene are SGHRS and YFSETQ. V lost 4 bases and J 6 bases, leaving 14 bases between the germline ends. CDR3 residues: CASSEPGLFEQYF. The CDR3 DNA sequence: TGCGCCAGCAGCGAACCGGGTCTCTTCGAGCAGTACTTC.

The rearrangement joins TRBV19 to TRBJ2-5; 11 bases fit TRBD2. This CDR3 spans 16 amino acids. The trim removed 3 bases at V and 2 bases at J, leaving 5 bases unmatched. Germline lookup yields CDR1 LNHDA and CDR2 SQIVND (reference sequence). CDR3: CASSMRLAGGQETQYF. For the CDR3, the DNA is TGTGCCAGTAGTATGAGGCTAGCGGGGGGACAAGAGACCCAGTACTTC.

The chain has TRBV7-9 and TRBJ2-3, with 11 bases lining up with TRBD2. Germline loops: CDR1 SEHNR, CDR2 FQNEAQ (reference sequence). This CDR3 comprises 15 residues. The V and J ends lost 5 bases and 5 bases, in that order; junction bases with no gene match: 6. The CDR3: CASSRDGLAGDTQYF. The CDR3 bases are TGTGCCAGCAGCAGAGACGGACTAGCGGGAGATACGCAGTATTTT.

The V and J genes are TRBV27 and TRBJ1-2, with D possibly being TRBD1 (6 bases). This CDR3 is 15 amino acids long. V dropped 5 bases and J dropped 0 bases, with 13 bases sitting between them. Germline assignment: CDR1 MNHEY and CDR2 SMNVEV (reference sequence). This CDR3 is CASSLRQETNYGYTF. The CDR3, as DNA: TGTGCCAGCAGTCTCAGACAGGAGACTAACTATGGCTACACCTTC.